The T cell receptor beta chain described here comes from a study of T-cell memory formation after mild COVID-19. Findings and caveats of the study: Shrinking CD4+ clones were chiefly CM and EM; CD8+ ones were chiefly EMRA.

MiXCR, run by TCRdb on the 5' RACE reads, gives a single entry per CDR3 protein. This table holds tens of thousands of distinct CDR3 sequences, roughly 15% found once. This clonotype was seen ten or more times. Its target is unknown. V was clipped by 0 bases and J by 4 bases; unmatched bases: 3. This CDR3 is built from 16 residues. CDR1 is KGHSH, CDR2 LQKENI, per germline. J is TRBJ2-3 and V is TRBV18; 11 bases line up with TRBD2. Sequenced material: PBMCs or a T cell subset sorted from them (not recorded which). The clonotype comes from an adult who had mild COVID-19 (a few samples of this study predate the infection). Cell type and time point are not known. CDR3 in amino acids: CASSPPGLAGPDTQYF. The DNA for the CDR3 is TGTGCCAGCTCACCACCCGGACTAGCGGGCCCAGATACGCAGTATTTT. The entire variable domain, with the rest obtained from reference TRBV18 and TRBJ2-3, is as follows: NAGVMQNPRHLVRRRGQEARLRCSPMKGHSHVYWYRQLPEEGLKFMVYLQKENIIDESGMPKERFSAEFPKEGPSILRIQQVVRGDSAAYFCASSPPGLAGPDTQYFGPGTRLTVL.